This is a list of T cell receptor beta chains from one sample in a study of shared clonotypes between healthy human individuals. Only in-frame clones appear in the TCRdb table, and some are missing; sequencing was by immunoSEQ multiplex PCR. The repertoire includes around 1,900,000 clones, 85% to 95% of them detected once, and around 1.7% sits in the top ten. Sequencing was carried out using naive CD8+ T cells from PBMCs. The receptors were sampled from a man between 18 and 35 years old in good health. Some clones in this sample may be carry-over from other donors' samples. Both conserved end residues are part of each CDR3. D genes are given only for firm matches. The size of a clone is reported for some rows only, either as once, few or many, or as a class for expanded clones.

NA TRBJ2-1 TRBV6-1 NA CASIGGGLYNEQFF TGTGCCAGCATAGGAGGGGGCTTATACAATGAGCAGTTCTTC
NA TRBJ2-1 TRBV11-1 NA CASSLLTGGTGEQFF TGTGCCAGCAGCTTATTGACGGGTGGGACGGGGGAGCAGTTCTTC
TRBD1 TRBJ2-3 TRBV28 NA CASSGQGADTQYF TGTGCCAGCAGCGGACAGGGAGCAGATACGCAGTATTTT
NA TRBJ2-1 TRBV9 NA CASSVVGAGIYNEQFF TGTGCCAGCAGCGTAGTGGGGGCCGGTATCTACAATGAGCAGTTCTTC
TRBD2 TRBJ2-2 TRBV27 NA CASSLTSGRARSGELFF TGTGCCAGCAGTTTAACTAGCGGGAGGGCCAGGTCCGGGGAGCTGTTTTTT
NA TRBJ2-2 TRBV6-1 NA CASNRRIETGELFF TGTGCCAGCAATCGTCGGATAGAGACCGGGGAGCTGTTTTTT
NA TRBJ2-1 TRBV28 NA CASSLGADEQFF TGTGCCAGCAGTTTAGGAGCAGATGAGCAGTTCTTC
NA TRBJ2-7 TRBV19 NA CASSTLEGLRYEQYF TGTGCCAGTAGTACATTGGAGGGATTGAGGTACGAGCAGTACTTC
NA TRBJ2-3 TRBV7-9 NA CASSPDTNTDTQYF TGTGCCAGCAGCCCGGACACCAACACAGATACGCAGTATTTT
NA TRBJ1-1 TRBV11-2 NA CASTGRENTEAFF TGTGCCAGCACGGGCAGGGAGAACACTGAAGCTTTCTTT
TRBD1 TRBJ1-1 TRBV11-1 NA CASSPGQGGMDTEAFF TGTGCCAGCAGCCCAGGACAGGGCGGGATGGACACTGAAGCTTTCTTT
TRBD2 TRBJ2-1 TRBV18 NA CASSPAELAGVYNEQFF TGTGCCAGCTCACCGGCGGAACTAGCGGGAGTGTACAATGAGCAGTTCTTC
NA TRBJ2-3 TRBV19 once CASSTLSGINTDTQYF TGTGCCAGTAGTACATTATCTGGGATAAACACAGATACGCAGTATTTT
NA TRBJ1-1 TRBV9 NA CASSDAGSGQAFF TGTGCCAGCAGCGACGCCGGGAGTGGACAAGCTTTCTTT
NA TRBJ1-4 TRBV6-5 NA CASSYSEDRVNEKLFF TGTGCCAGCAGTTACTCTGAGGACCGGGTGAATGAAAAACTGTTTTTT
TRBD2 TRBJ2-3 TRBV2 once CASSSPFREPQLAGGSDTQYF TGTGCCAGCAGTTCCCCCTTCAGGGAACCCCAGCTAGCGGGAGGATCAGATACGCAGTATTTT
NA TRBJ2-7 TRBV6-1 NA CASIPDRAHYEQYF TGTGCCAGCATACCTGACAGAGCCCACTACGAGCAGTACTTC
NA TRBJ2-3 TRBV9 NA CASSQPDLDTQYF TGTGCCAGCAGTCAACCGGACCTGGATACGCAGTATTTT
NA TRBJ1-1 TRBV5-6 NA CASSWWTGGGTEAFF TGTGCCAGCAGCTGGTGGACTGGGGGTGGCACTGAAGCTTTCTTT
TRBD1 TRBJ2-1 TRBV19 once CASSITGVDNEQFF TGTGCCAGTAGTATCACAGGGGTGGACAATGAGCAGTTCTTC
NA TRBJ1-1 TRBV19 NA CASSTYSYTEAFF TGTGCCAGTAGTACCTACAGCTACACTGAAGCTTTCTTT
TRBD2 TRBJ2-7 TRBV2 NA CASMEAGGPGYEQYF TGTGCCAGCATGGAAGCGGGAGGGCCGGGGTACGAGCAGTACTTC
NA TRBJ2-1 TRBV11-2 NA CASSPDRPSSYNEQFF TGTGCCAGCAGCCCAGACCGGCCGAGCTCCTACAATGAGCAGTTCTTC
TRBD2 TRBJ2-7 TRBV7-6 NA CASSSGTSGKYEQYF TGTGCCAGCAGCTCCGGGACTAGCGGAAAATACGAGCAGTACTTC
NA TRBJ2-3 TRBV4-1 NA CASSQETGFYGTDTQYF TGCGCCAGCAGCCAAGAAACAGGGTTTTACGGCACAGATACGCAGTATTTT
NA TRBJ1-5 TRBV27 few CASSPLMGRDQPQHF TGTGCCAGCAGTCCGCTAATGGGGCGGGATCAGCCCCAGCATTTT
TRBD1 TRBJ1-1 TRBV29-1 NA CSVRTGGSTEAFF TGCAGCGTGCGTACAGGGGGCTCCACTGAAGCTTTCTTT
NA TRBJ2-5 TRBV5-6 NA CASSLAETQYF TGTGCCAGCAGCTTGGCGGAAACCCAGTACTTC
TRBD2 TRBJ2-1 TRBV5-1 NA CASSSPSPGTSDNEQFF TGCGCCAGCAGCTCCCCCTCGCCCGGGACTAGCGACAATGAGCAGTTCTTC
NA TRBJ1-6 TRBV6-5 NA CASSYSRGLGSPLHF TGTGCCAGCAGTTACTCCCGAGGGCTGGGTTCACCCCTCCACTTT
NA TRBJ1-1 TRBV29-1 NA CSVDFSEAFF TGCAGCGTTGATTTCAGCGAAGCTTTCTTT
NA TRBJ1-2 TRBV27 NA CASSFRGSSRGYTF TGTGCCAGCAGTTTTAGGGGCAGTTCCCGGGGCTACACCTTC
TRBD2 TRBJ2-3 TRBV7-9 NA CASSSQAGAIDTQYF TGTGCCAGCAGCTCCCAAGCGGGAGCGATAGATACGCAGTATTTT
NA TRBJ2-7 TRBV28 once CASSHPRDTYEQYF TGTGCCAGCAGTCACCCGCGAGACACCTACGAGCAGTACTTC
TRBD2 TRBJ2-1 TRBV19 once CASSERREALGEQFF TGTGCCAGTAGTGAAAGGCGGGAGGCCCTCGGTGAGCAGTTCTTC
NA TRBJ1-5 TRBV10-3 NA CAISESAGNQPQHF TGTGCCATCAGTGAGTCGGCAGGCAATCAGCCCCAGCATTTT
NA TRBJ2-5 TRBV7-9 NA CASSLGGRGNQETQYF TGTGCCAGCAGCTTAGGCGGCCGAGGAAACCAAGAGACCCAGTACTTC
NA TRBJ2-3 TRBV15 NA CATSTLDTSTDTQYF TGTGCCACCAGCACTCTAGACACCAGCACAGATACGCAGTATTTT
TRBD1 TRBJ2-5 TRBV13 NA CASSQRQGTETQYF TGTGCCAGCAGCCAGCGACAGGGTACAGAGACCCAGTACTTC
TRBD2 TRBJ2-1 TRBV27 once CASSSLTSGRALEGEQFF TGTGCCAGCAGTTCCTTAACTAGCGGGAGGGCCCTAGAGGGGGAGCAGTTCTTC
NA TRBJ1-5 TRBV28 NA CASSLYPASNQPQHF TGTGCCAGCAGTTTATATCCCGCTAGCAATCAGCCCCAGCATTTT
TRBD1 TRBJ1-5 TRBV19 NA CASNQGAGQPQHF TGTGCCAGCAATCAGGGGGCTGGTCAGCCCCAGCATTTT
TRBD1 TRBJ1-1 TRBV7-9 NA CASSFSLVAGGGHTEAFF TGTGCCAGCAGCTTTTCGTTGGTGGCAGGGGGTGGACACACTGAAGCTTTCTTT
NA TRBJ1-1 TRBV4-1 once CASSPVRFYAEAFF TGCGCCAGCAGCCCAGTCCGGTTTTATGCTGAAGCTTTCTTT
TRBD2 TRBJ2-1 TRBV7-9 NA CASSSTSGRSYEQFF TGTGCCAGCAGCTCTACTAGCGGGAGATCGTATGAGCAGTTCTTC
NA TRBJ1-3 TRBV11-2 NA CASSLDTIYF TGTGCCAGCAGCTTAGACACCATATATTTT
TRBD2 TRBJ2-1 TRBV7-9 NA CASSSGYNEQFF TGTGCCAGCAGTAGCGGGTACAATGAGCAGTTCTTC
NA TRBJ2-1 TRBV10-2 NA CASSSRDTGYNEQFF TGCGCCAGCAGTTCTCGGGACACAGGATACAATGAGCAGTTCTTC
NA TRBJ1-2 TRBV29-1 NA CSVPGTNYGYTF TGCAGCGTCCCTGGCACCAACTATGGCTACACCTTC
TRBD2 TRBJ2-3 TRBV5-1 NA CASSLREREVPDTQYF TGCGCCAGCAGCCTCCGGGAGCGGGAGGTACCAGATACGCAGTATTTT
TRBD1 TRBJ1-2 TRBV28 once CASIAQGADGFNYGYTF TGTGCCAGCATTGCTCAGGGGGCAGATGGGTTTAACTATGGCTACACCTTC
NA TRBJ1-1 TRBV11-2 many CASSPGGPSTEAFF TGTGCCAGCAGCCCCGGGGGGCCGAGCACTGAAGCTTTCTTT
NA TRBJ2-3 TRBV4-1 NA CASSHRGSATDTQYF TGCGCCAGCAGCCATAGGGGGTCCGCCACAGATACGCAGTATTTT
TRBD2 TRBJ2-3 TRBV4-2 NA CASSLSGTLPWGPDTQYF TGTGCCAGCAGCCTTAGCGGGACGCTTCCATGGGGTCCAGATACGCAGTATTTT
TRBD1 TRBJ1-2 TRBV7-9 NA CASSLTGDYGYTF TGTGCCAGCAGTCTAACAGGGGACTATGGCTACACCTTC